This T cell receptor beta chain was captured by sequencing in a study of T cells in Graves' hyperthyroidism and ophthalmopathy. Trimming removed 3 bases at V and 4 bases at J, with 15 bases between. Germline V gives CDR1 KGHSH, CDR2 LQKENI. CDR3 length: 15 residues. Amplified TCR beta CDR3 regions derived from RNA transcripts. The primer set for the first-round RT-PCR of the TCR CDR3 was HTBI. TCRdb fed the multiplex PCR reads into MiXCR, producing one record per CDR3 protein. The sample consists of approximately 570,000 distinct CDR3 sequences, 20% of them appearing once. There are a few counts of this clonotype.

The chain employs TRBV18 and TRBJ1-2, with a possible D match to TRBD1 (5 bases). Sequenced: blood. This sequence was found in a man aged 40-49 years with Graves' ophthalmopathy. CDR3 region: CASSPAVGVGYGYTF. Written as DNA, the CDR3 is TGTGCCAGCTCACCGGCCGTAGGGGTGGGCTATGGCTACACCTTC.